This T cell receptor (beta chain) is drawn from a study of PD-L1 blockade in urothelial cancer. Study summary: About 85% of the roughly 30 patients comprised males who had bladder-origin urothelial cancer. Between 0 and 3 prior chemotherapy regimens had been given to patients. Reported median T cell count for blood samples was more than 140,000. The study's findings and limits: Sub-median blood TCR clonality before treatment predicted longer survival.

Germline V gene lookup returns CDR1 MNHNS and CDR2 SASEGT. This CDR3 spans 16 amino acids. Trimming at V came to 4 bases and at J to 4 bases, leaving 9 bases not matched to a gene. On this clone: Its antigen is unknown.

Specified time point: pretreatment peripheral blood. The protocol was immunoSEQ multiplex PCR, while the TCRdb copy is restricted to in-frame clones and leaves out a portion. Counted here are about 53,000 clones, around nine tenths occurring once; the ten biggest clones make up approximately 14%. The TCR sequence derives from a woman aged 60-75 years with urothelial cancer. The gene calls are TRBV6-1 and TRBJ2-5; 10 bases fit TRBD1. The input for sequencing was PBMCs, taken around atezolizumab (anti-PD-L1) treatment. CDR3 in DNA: TGTGCCAGCAGTGCCCCGATCGGGACAGGGGTAGAGACCCAGTACTTC. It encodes CASSAPIGTGVETQYF.